A single sample is the source of the 25 T cell receptor beta chains below, sequenced in a study of technical replicates of blood from several donors. The assay was immunoSEQ multiplex PCR, and TCRdb's table has in-frame clones only and misses some. This sample has about 88,000 clones, with under 95% found just once. The specimen was T cells isolated from PBMCs. The origin of the receptors is a human donor in good health.

V gene TRBV21-1 combines with J gene TRBJ2-7; the DNA was not compared with TRBD2, the D call given in the table. TRBV21-1 is given as a pseudogene. This CDR3 has 15 amino acids. The CDR3 sequence: CASSRNSGRGYEQYF. CDR3 bases: TGTGCCAGCAGCAGAAATAGCGGGAGAGGCTACGAGCAGTACTTC.

The chain carries TRBV19 and TRBJ1-2, with 7 nucleotides matching TRBD1. J was trimmed by 7 bases and V by 3 bases; bases with no gene match: 8. The CDR3 is 14 amino acids. Germline V gene data show CDR1 as LNHDA and CDR2 as SQIVND (reference sequence). Here the CDR3 reads CASSIKTGMLGYTF. The DNA for the CDR3 is TGTGCCAGTAGTATTAAGACAGGGATGCTTGGCTACACCTTC.

The gene calls are TRBV25-1 and TRBJ2-1; perhaps TRBD1 as D (6 bases). This CDR3 region has 18 residues. Between the trimmed V and J ends, which lost 5 bases and 6 bases, there was a span of 26 bases. CDR1 is MGHDK, CDR2 SYGVNS, per germline. The chain's CDR3 is CASSPSLYTGGWINEQFF. The CDR3, as DNA: TGTGCCAGCAGTCCCTCTCTCTATACTGGGGGCTGGATCAATGAGCAGTTCTTC.

The genes are TRBV10-1 and TRBJ2-7, with a tentative D call TRBD2 (6 bases). CDR1 and CDR2 from the germline V gene are WNHNN and SYGVQD (reference sequence). The germline V and J ends were trimmed by 7 bases and 0 bases, with 10 bases remaining between them. The CDR3 runs to 13 residues. CDR3 loop: CASNTDYSYEQYF. In nucleotides, the CDR3 is TGCGCCAGCAACACGGACTACTCCTACGAGCAGTACTTC.

The V call is TRBV7-9, the J call TRBJ1-3; a weak D match, TRBD1 (5 bases). This CDR3 contains 18 residues. Germline CDR1 and CDR2: SEHNR and FQNEAQ (reference sequence). Trimming removed 6 bases from V and 0 bases from J, with 21 bases in between. For the CDR3, the DNA is TGTGCCAGCAGGAGAGGGTGGGGGGACGGCGACTCTGGAAACACCATATATTTT. As protein: CASRRGWGDGDSGNTIYF.

The chain couples TRBV28 to TRBJ2-3; 8 bases agree with TRBD1. Trimming took 5 bases from V and 7 from J; bases not matched to a gene: 8. The CDR3 loop spans 14 amino acids. Germline lookup yields CDR1 MDHEN and CDR2 SYDVKM. DNA for the CDR3: TGTGCCAGCAGTCCCTTCCAGGGGGCGAATACGCAGTATTTT. This translates into CASSPFQGANTQYF. The full variable domain, rest sourced from reference TRBV28 and TRBJ2-3, is DVKVTQSSRYLVKRTGEKVFLECVQDMDHENMFWYRQDPGLGLRLIYFSYDVKMKEKGDIPEGYSVSREKKERFSLILESASTNQTSMYLCASSPFQGANTQYFGPGTRLTVL.

V and J are TRBV4-1 and TRBJ2-7; the match to TRBD1 covers 9 bases. CDR1 and CDR2 from the germline V gene are MGHRA and YSYEKL. Trimming at V came to 4 bases and at J to 0 bases, leaving 4 bases not matched to a gene. This CDR3 is built from 15 residues. The CDR3 DNA reads TGCGCCAGCAGCCTAGACAGGGGGGACTCCTACGAGCAGTACTTC. Translated, it gives CASSLDRGDSYEQYF.

The rearrangement uses TRBV5-1 and TRBJ2-3; a weak D match, TRBD2 (5 bases). Germline-derived CDR1 and CDR2 are SGHRS and YFSETQ. The CDR3 is made up of 15 amino acids. The V gene lost 7 bases and the J gene lost 1 base, with 16 bases spanning the gap. CDR3 DNA sequence: TGCGCCAGCTCGGGAAGGGCCTCGGGCACAGATACGCAGTATTTT. Protein: CASSGRASGTDTQYF.

V and J are TRBV4-1 and TRBJ1-2, with D perhaps TRBD1 (5 bases). V lost 0 bases and J lost 10, with 9 bases in between. Germline loops: CDR1 MGHRA, CDR2 YSYEKL. The CDR3 consists of 12 residues. The CDR3 DNA sequence: TGCGCCAGCAGCCAAGAGGCCAGGGACTACACCTTC. Its translation: CASSQEARDYTF.

The chain employs TRBV29-1 and TRBJ2-7, with D possibly TRBD1 on 6 matching bases. Per germline, CDR1 SQVTM and CDR2 ANQGSEA. This CDR3 is 12 amino acids long. Trimming left V 4 bases short and J 2 bases short, with 9 bases between. The CDR3 here is CSVGRDTYEQYF. CDR3 sequence (DNA): TGCAGCGTTGGTAGGGACACCTACGAGCAGTACTTC.

The chain is built from TRBV5-6 and TRBJ2-2, with D unclear. Looked up from germline, CDR1 is SGHDT and CDR2 is YYEEEE. The V gene lost 0 bases and the J gene lost 4 bases, with 10 bases spanning the gap. The CDR3 contains 15 residues. CDR3: CASSLAVRFTGELFF. The CDR3 bases are TGTGCCAGCAGCTTGGCGGTCCGTTTCACCGGGGAGCTGTTTTTT.

This sequence joins TRBV19 and TRBJ2-7; TRBD2 matches at 7 bases. This CDR3 has 14 amino acids. Unmatched junction bases numbered 6, after V lost 3 bases and J lost 4 bases. Germline V gives CDR1 LNHDA, CDR2 SQIVND (reference sequence). The CDR3 region has the DNA TGTGCCAGTAGTATTTTTGGGGAGGGGTACGAGCAGTACTTC. This translates into CASSIFGEGYEQYF.

The rearrangement uses TRBV11-2 and TRBJ1-2; 10 bases agree with TRBD1. Germline loops: CDR1 SGHAT, CDR2 FQNNGV. The trim removed 1 base at V and 9 bases at J, leaving 2 bases unmatched. CDR3 size: 13 residues. The DNA for the CDR3 is TGTGCCAGCAGCTTAGGGACAGGGGGAAGCTACACCTTC. Translating it yields CASSLGTGGSYTF.

The chain recombines TRBV6-1 with TRBJ2-7, with 8 bases identical to TRBD2. CDR3 size: 15 residues. The junction had 11 bases not matched to a gene; V was cut back by 5 bases and J by 5 bases. Germline CDR1 and CDR2: MNHNS and SASEGT. CDR3 DNA: TGTGCCAGCAGTACCCTTAGCGGGGCCCCGCACGAGCAGTACTTC. Protein sequence: CASSTLSGAPHEQYF.

This clone was detected only once. This chain links TRBV21-1 with TRBJ2-7; the table calls TRBD1, which could not be checked here. TRBV21-1 is noted as a pseudogene. This CDR3 contains 15 residues. CDR3 in DNA: TGTGCCACCTCCTTGCCAGGGACAGGGCCCTACGAGCAGTACTTC. It translates to CATSLPGTGPYEQYF.

The chain employs TRBV30 and TRBJ1-1; D is possibly TRBD1 (5 bases). The CDR3 loop spans 16 amino acids. V shed 0 bases and J shed 5 bases, with 19 bases lying between them. Germline-derived CDR1 and CDR2 are GTSNPN and SVGIG (reference sequence). The CDR3: CAWSVLLARGDTEAFF. The CDR3 DNA is TGTGCCTGGAGTGTACTTTTGGCTAGGGGTGATACTGAAGCTTTCTTT.

This rearrangement joins TRBV27 to TRBJ2-7; TRBD1 aligns across 7 bases. The CDR3 totals 16 residues. Trimming took 2 bases from V and 4 from J; bases not matched to a gene: 11. CDR1 is MNHEY, CDR2 SMNVEV, per germline (reference sequence). CDR3 coding DNA: TGTGCCAGCAGTTTACACAGCAGGGGGTTTATGTACGAGCAGTACTTC. Translated: CASSLHSRGFMYEQYF.

The chain combines TRBV5-4 with TRBJ1-3; D is perhaps TRBD1 (5 bases). The CDR3 runs to 15 residues. Germline V CDR1 and CDR2: SGHNT, YYREEE (reference sequence). V was trimmed by 1 base and J by 0 bases, leaving 8 bases between them. This CDR3 reads CASSLRGSSGNTIYF. DNA of the CDR3: TGTGCCAGCAGCTTGAGGGGAAGCTCTGGAAACACCATATATTTT.

The rearrangement uses TRBV30 and TRBJ2-1, with D perhaps TRBD2 (5 bases). This CDR3 contains 13 residues. V was pared by 3 bases and J by 9 bases, with 15 bases between. Looked up from germline, CDR1 is GTSNPN and CDR2 is SVGIG (reference sequence). CDR3 in amino acids: CAWRLGSEGEQFF. The DNA of the CDR3 is TGTGCCTGGAGGTTAGGGTCCGAGGGTGAGCAGTTCTTC.

The chain is built from TRBV4-1 and TRBJ1-1; no firm D call. Trimming pared 2 bases from V and 0 bases from J, leaving 7 bases between. The CDR3 covers 14 residues. Looked up from germline, CDR1 is MGHRA and CDR2 is YSYEKL. The CDR3 spells CASSQPRVNTEAFF. Written as DNA, the CDR3 is TGCGCCAGCAGCCAACCGCGGGTGAACACTGAAGCTTTCTTT.

This chain connects TRBV2 to TRBJ1-4; TRBD1 matches 12 bases. CDR3 size: 19 residues. V lost 4 bases, J lost 2 bases, and 11 bases stayed unmatched. From germline, CDR1 is SNHLY and CDR2 FYNNEI. The CDR3 region has the DNA TGTGCCAGCAGTGGCCCTGGGACAGGGGGCGCGGTGACTAATGAAAAACTGTTTTTT. Its protein product is CASSGPGTGGAVTNEKLFF.

The V gene is TRBV7-6, the J gene TRBJ1-4, with 12 bases aligning to TRBD1. The CDR3 has 19 amino acids. The V segment lost 0 bases and the J segment 7 bases; nucleotides outside the gene matches: 12. The V gene's germline CDR1 is SGHVS and CDR2 FNYEAQ. CDR3 loop: CASSLASRGGTGGLEKLFF. The CDR3 DNA is TGTGCCAGCAGCTTAGCGTCTAGAGGGGGGACAGGGGGCCTTGAAAAACTGTTTTTT.

V usage is TRBV5-1 and J usage is TRBJ1-1; a weak D match, TRBD1 (6 bases). The CDR3 spans 17 residues. Looked up from germline, CDR1 is SGHRS and CDR2 is YFSETQ. The V end was cut by 0 bases, the J end by 1 base, with 16 bases between. The CDR3 sequence is CASSLVVGAGANTEAFF. CDR3 sequence (DNA): TGCGCCAGCAGCTTGGTTGTGGGGGCAGGTGCGAACACTGAAGCTTTCTTT.

The rearrangement links TRBV27 to TRBJ2-7, with D possibly being TRBD1 (5 bases). Between the trimmed V and J ends, which lost 3 bases and 5 bases, there was a span of 14 bases. The CDR3 sequence is 14 residues long. Germline CDR1 reads MNHEY; CDR2 reads SMNVEV (reference sequence). CDR3 amino acids: CASSFRGRIHEQYF. The CDR3 DNA follows: TGTGCCAGCAGTTTTAGGGGCAGGATCCACGAGCAGTACTTC.

V and J are TRBV2 and TRBJ1-5, with unresolved D. CDR3 length equals 13 residues. Trimming took 3 bases from V and 6 from J, leaving 9 bases between them. The germline V gene has CDR1 SNHLY and CDR2 FYNNEI. CDR3 sequence: CASSEEGPQPQHF. The CDR3 nucleotides read TGTGCCAGCAGTGAGGAGGGCCCTCAGCCCCAGCATTTT.